This paragraph covers one T cell receptor beta chain sequence. Its antigen is not known. The sample comes from a study of beta chain features in type 1 diabetes. Study information: In age, gender and cell yields, patients were similar to healthy donors. Study-wide results and caveats: TCRB CDR3 length was moderately but significantly reduced in all four CD4+ subsets of Type 1 diabetes patients. Naive, central memory and Treg TCRB repertoires seemed to resemble each other more closely in patients than they did in healthy donors.

Expressed TCRB transcripts were sequenced because the isolated RNA had all been reverse transcribed beforehand. Data came from immunoSEQ multiplex PCR; TCRdb stores just in-frame clones and leaves some out. This sample has some 140,000 clones, with 9% found just once. The receptor's source is a man aged 30 to 45 with type 1 diabetes. The sample consisted of central memory CD4+ T cells from blood.

The CDR3 here is CASSTRQGAYEQYF. The CDR3 nucleotides read TGTGCCAGTAGTACCCGACAGGGGGCCTACGAGCAGTACTTC. The chain has TRBV19 and TRBJ2-7; 9 nucleotides agree with TRBD1. The CDR3 covers 14 residues. Per germline, CDR1 LNHDA and CDR2 SQIVND (reference sequence). Trimming cost V 4 bases and J 2 bases; bases outside gene matches: 3.